This T cell receptor beta chain was recovered during a study of blood T cell repertoires in COVID-19. Study-wide context: Sample material is recorded as cDNA or gDNA derived from T cells, B-cell-depleted T cells, or PBMCs.

This table comes from immunoSEQ multiplex PCR, and its TCRdb copy is limited to in-frame clones, with some not included. Of some 290,000 clones listed, about nine tenths are singletons. The cohort comprised adults aged 18 to 89 years residing in about two dozen US areas. Participants had their cohort set by participant-reported clinical history. The V gene end was trimmed by 6 bases and the J gene end by 6 bases; junction bases not matched to a gene: 7. Germline V CDR1 and CDR2: MNHEY, SVGAGI. The CDR3 covers 14 residues. Sequencing was performed on PBMCs or T cells enriched from blood (not recorded which). This chain joins TRBV6-5 and TRBJ2-1; 8 bases map to TRBD1. The receptor was isolated from a woman aged 30 to 39 who had recovered from COVID-19. CDR3 loop: CASRRTGFGNEQFF. CDR3 bases: TGTGCCAGCAGGAGGACAGGGTTTGGCAATGAGCAGTTCTTC.